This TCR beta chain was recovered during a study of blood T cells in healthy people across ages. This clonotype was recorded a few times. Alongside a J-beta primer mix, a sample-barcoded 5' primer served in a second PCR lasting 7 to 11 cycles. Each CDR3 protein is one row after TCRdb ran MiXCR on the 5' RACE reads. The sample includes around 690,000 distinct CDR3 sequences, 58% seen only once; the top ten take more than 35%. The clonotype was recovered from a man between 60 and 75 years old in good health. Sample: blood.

CDR3 sequence: CASSLSRGGEQYF. CDR3 bases: TGTGCCAGCAGTTTGAGTAGGGGGGGCGAGCAGTACTTC. This chain links TRBV12-3 or TRBV12-4 with TRBJ2-5; D might be TRBD2 (7 bases). The DNA end lines up better with TRBJ2-7; the J call may be wrong. The CDR3 length is 13 residues.